A single sample is the source of the 4 T cell receptor beta chains below, sequenced in a study of cytotoxic CD8 clonotypes in ibrutinib-treated CLL. The repertoire was sequenced with immunoSEQ multiplex PCR; TCRdb's copy has only in-frame clones and lacks some. This sample has roughly 220,000 clones, with 70% found just once. This specimen consisted of PBMCs, obtained after 12 months of ibrutinib treatment. These receptor sequences come from a human donor with chronic lymphocytic leukemia.

Comment on this clone: At one end the junction does not follow the germline gene, possibly because of a read error. The chain's CDR3 is CASSKERGEQFF. CDR3 nucleotide sequence: TGTGCTAGCAGCAAAGAGAGGGGTGAGCAGTTCTTC. The chain carries TRBV7-7 and TRBJ2-1, with D perhaps being TRBD1 or TRBD2 (5 bases each). Germline V CDR1 and CDR2: SSHAT, FNYEAQ (reference sequence). CDR3 length: 12 amino acids.

This clone was picked up a small number of times. The chain recombines TRBV6-5 with TRBJ1-1; D unresolved. Per germline, CDR1 MNHEY and CDR2 SVGAGI. The CDR3 covers 14 residues. V lost 6 bases, J lost 1 base, and 12 bases lay in between. CDR3 loop: CASSRASTNTEAFF. In nucleotides, the CDR3 is TGTGCCAGCAGCCGCGCTTCAACGAACACTGAAGCTTTCTTT.

V and J are TRBV29-1 and TRBJ2-7; D gene unclear. V was pared by 4 bases and J by 0 bases, with 10 bases between. Germline CDR1 and CDR2: SQVTM and ANQGSEA. This CDR3 spans 13 amino acids. The CDR3 nucleotides are TGCAGCGTTGTGCAGGCGCCCTCCTACGAGCAGTACTTC. This codes for CSVVQAPSYEQYF.

J is TRBJ1-2 and V is TRBV18; D is unclear. This CDR3 comprises 16 residues. Between the trimmed V and J ends, which lost 0 bases and 4 bases, there was a span of 15 bases. Germline V lookup: CDR1 KGHSH, CDR2 LQKENI. The CDR3 region has the DNA TGTGCCAGCTCACCACCGCAAGGTTGGTTAGTCTATGGCTACACCTTC. It codes for CASSPPQGWLVYGYTF.